A selection of T cell receptor beta chains follows, all from one sample in a study of long-term antiretroviral therapy in people with HIV. Only in-frame clones appear in the TCRdb table, and some are missing; sequencing was by immunoSEQ multiplex PCR. Of about 25,000 clones in the sample, around 85% were seen once. This specimen was unsorted PBMCs, taken 1.2 years after starting antiretroviral therapy. The source of these receptors is a man over 45 with HIV. Each CDR3 is given with its conserved first and last residue.

J	V	CDR3
TRBJ2-2	TRBV7-3	CASSLTRGTGELFF
TRBJ2-7	TRBV7-8	CASSSSTSGDYEQYF
TRBJ1-2	TRBV6-1	CASSQPPGAYGYTF
TRBJ1-6	TRBV13	CASSSGTGFRSPLHF
TRBJ2-7	TRBV27	CASSSQGLGSYEQYF
TRBJ1-6	TRBV7-8	CASSSETWGRPNSPLHF
TRBJ1-5	TRBV6-4	CASSEGSNQPQHF
TRBJ1-1	TRBV21-1	CASTYRHLRNTEAFF
TRBJ2-2	TRBV7-6	CASSLRDRGSGTGELFF
TRBJ2-1	TRBV27	CASSFGDLAQFF
TRBJ1-2	TRBV9	CASSSPGQYYGYTF
TRBJ1-1	TRBV5-1	CASSFGRVNTEAFF
TRBJ1-3	TRBV4-1	CASSQGMTGGGNTIYF
TRBJ2-7	TRBV30	CAWSDGNTYEQYF
TRBJ2-1	TRBV13	CASSSQYDRNEQFF
TRBJ2-6	TRBV5-6	CASSLDGYGANVLTF
TRBJ1-1	TRBV2	CASSDGTENTEAFF
TRBJ1-2	TRBV7-2	CASSLKVTSPYGYTF
TRBJ2-3	TRBV19	CASSIDSVDTQYF
TRBJ1-5	TRBV18	CASSPGPQGRGNQPQHF
TRBJ1-2	TRBV6-1	CASSDLGPGLDGYTF
TRBJ2-5	TRBV28	CASSPYTSGGTETQYF
TRBJ2-5	TRBV28	CASSTGTGGFQYQETQYF
TRBJ1-5	TRBV6-1	CASSEALGGQPQHF
TRBJ2-3	TRBV9	CASSAWETDTQYF
TRBJ2-3	TRBV5-1	CASSERGGPDTQYF
TRBJ2-7	TRBV27	CASSLGFSSPYEQYF
TRBJ1-3	TRBV4-1	CASSQLGAGGSGNTIYF
TRBJ1-6	TRBV6-1	CASSGGSGGNSPLHF
TRBJ1-1	TRBV28	CASSLDRGNPEAFF
TRBJ2-1	TRBV7-9	CASSLPRRTSGGPEQFF
TRBJ1-3	TRBV9	CAPSKSRSGNTIYF
TRBJ2-5	TRBV29-1	CSVSGSGETQYF
TRBJ2-3	TRBV28	CASRFGTGVDTQYF
TRBJ2-3	TRBV2	CASVRTSGATDTQYF
TRBJ1-5	TRBV5-6	CASSFWRGYGQPQHF
TRBJ1-4	TRBV7-2	CASSLRTGGSPTNEKLFF
TRBJ1-3	TRBV2	CASRGTSSGNTIYF
TRBJ1-5	TRBV2	CASRWAGRGNQPQHF
TRBJ1-4	TRBV15	CATSSGETDEKLFF